This T cell receptor (beta chain) was found in a study of beta chain features in type 1 diabetes. Study-wide results and limits: TCRB CDR3 length was moderately but significantly reduced in all four CD4+ subsets of Type 1 diabetes patients.

On this clone itself: No antigen is known for it. This specimen includes other DNA sequences encoding the same CDR3.

Isolated RNA was reverse transcribed in full, so expressed TCRB transcripts were sequenced. Sequencing of naive, central memory and regulatory T cell samples gave an average of around 3.8 million reads. Sequencing was performed with immunoSEQ multiplex PCR; in TCRdb, only in-frame clones are kept and a portion is missing. The sample records roughly 150,000 clones, roughly 65% being singletons. V gave up 0 bases and J gave up 2 bases, with 7 bases separating them. The length of the CDR3 is 14 residues. The germline gives CDR1 LNHNV, CDR2 YYDKDF (reference sequence). The V gene is TRBV15, the J gene TRBJ2-5, with D tentatively TRBD1 (5 bases). Sequenced: naive CD4+ T cells from blood. The sequence was obtained from a man aged 25-45 years with type 1 diabetes. Here the CDR3 DNA reads TGTGCCACCAGCAGAGATAGGGGACAAGAGACCCAGTACTTC. Its protein is CATSRDRGQETQYF.